This T cell receptor (beta chain) was found in a study of shared clonotypes between healthy human individuals. Study-wide context: Sampling drew on donors who were two women and a few men aged 18 to 49. Per donor, CD8 memory used one plate, CD8 naive used two, CD4 memory used three and CD4 naive used three.

Original handling: ImmunoSEQ yielded junction-only sequences lacking quality scores, so filtering differed. Assay used: immunoSEQ multiplex PCR; TCRdb lists only in-frame clones, some missing. V, J and clone size were drawn from that table, and D and trimming were deduced from the DNA. The sample lists roughly 1,100,000 clones, roughly 75% occurring once. CDR3 size: 13 residues. Trimming stripped 6 bases from V and 8 bases from J, with 13 bases between. CDR1 is MGHDK, CDR2 SYGVNS, per germline. The chain combines TRBV25-1 with TRBJ1-4; TRBD1 might be the D (5 bases). What was sequenced was memory CD4+ T cells sorted from blood. The subset denotes: CD45RA-negative fraction. This clonotype was sampled from a man between 18 and 29 years old in good health. Here the CDR3 DNA reads TGTGCCAGCAGCGTCCCCGGGGCCGAAAAACTGTTTTTT. Its translation: CASSVPGAEKLFF.